This TCR beta chain was profiled in a study of CD8 T cells in Susac syndrome. The RNA input was about 0.5 to 1 ug, and it was reverse transcribed with random hexamers. MiXCR, run by TCRdb on the immunoSEQ multiplex PCR reads, gives a single entry per CDR3 protein. The sample records around 200,000 distinct CDR3 sequences, approximately 90% being singletons. Between the trimmed V and J ends, which lost 0 bases and 5 bases, there was a span of 23 bases. CDR1 and CDR2 (germline): SGHDN, FVKESK. This CDR3 has 19 amino acids. This TCR was recovered from a human donor with multiple sclerosis. The chain uses TRBV14 and TRBJ2-1; the D gene is possibly TRBD2 (7 bases). The sample taken for sequencing was CD8+ T cells from PBMCs. The CDR3 loop is CASSQDKGGLRNPNNEQFF. The CDR3 region has the DNA TGTGCCAGCAGCCAAGATAAGGGGGGACTACGAAACCCCAACAATGAGCAGTTCTTC. Together with reference TRBV14 and TRBJ2-1, the CDR3 gives the full variable domain: EAGVTQFPSHSVIEKGQTVTLRCDPISGHDNLYWYRRVMGKEIKFLLHFVKESKQDESGMPNNRFLAERTGGTYSTLKVQPAELEDSGVYFCASSQDKGGLRNPNNEQFFGPGTRLTVL.